This passage covers 9 T cell receptor beta chains from one sample sequenced in a study of T cells in Graves' hyperthyroidism and ophthalmopathy. Amplified TCR beta CDR3 regions derived from RNA transcripts. TCR CDR3 regions were first amplified by RT-PCR with HTBI primers. Each CDR3 protein gets one entry after TCRdb re-called the multiplex PCR reads with MiXCR. The sample contains approximately 640,000 distinct CDR3 sequences, around 15% of which appear only once. The specimen sequenced was blood. Receptors were obtained from a woman in her thirties with Graves' hyperthyroidism.

The table lists this clonotype with many counts. The chain links TRBV6-1 to TRBJ2-6; no clear D. Germline lookup yields CDR1 MNHNS and CDR2 SASEGT. This CDR3 contains 14 residues. The V end was cut by 7 bases, the J end by 0 bases, with 7 bases between. This chain's CDR3 is CASTEFSGANVLTF. CDR3 DNA: TGTGCCAGCACCGAATTCTCTGGGGCCAACGTCCTGACTTTC.

This clonotype was detected only a few times. With a much larger clone just one base away, this may be a read error. Given the absence of the conserved phenylalanine or tryptophan at the CDR3 end, a read error is likely. This chain joins TRBV28 and TRBJ1-5; tentatively, D is TRBD1 (6 bases). The CDR3 runs 16 residues. V lost 1 base to trimming and J lost 2 bases, with 12 bases between them. The germline CDR1 and CDR2 sequences are MDHEN and SYDVKM. The CDR3, as DNA: TGTGCCAGCAGTTTATACACAGGGCAGGGCAATCAGCCCCAGCATTCT. Protein sequence: CASSLYTGQGNQPQHS.

The chain carries TRBV5-6 and TRBJ2-7, with 13 bases that match TRBD2. After removal of 4 bases from V and 7 bases from J, the junction contained 5 bases not matched to a gene. The CDR3 length is 14 residues. CDR1 and CDR2 (germline): SGHDT, YYEEEE. Here the CDR3 DNA reads TGTGCCAGCAGCCGGACTAGCGGGGGCCAAGAGCAGTACTTC. This translates into CASSRTSGGQEQYF.

This clonotype appeared a few times. The rearrangement uses TRBV20-1 and TRBJ2-7; D gene unclear. Germline V gene data show CDR1 as DFQATT and CDR2 as SNEGSKA (reference sequence). This CDR3 contains 15 residues. V lost 3 bases to trimming and J lost 3 bases, with 18 bases between them. CDR3 nucleotide sequence: TGCAGTGCTAGTCCGTACCCCACCCCTAGCTACGAGCAGTACTTC. As protein: CSASPYPTPSYEQYF.

This clonotype was counted at least ten times. The rearrangement uses TRBV5-1 and TRBJ1-5, with D perhaps matching TRBD1 (5 bases). The germline gives CDR1 SGHRS, CDR2 YFSETQ. The V end lost 0 bases, the J end lost 2 bases, and 9 bases lay between the germline ends. CDR3 size: 15 residues. As DNA, the CDR3 is TGCGCCAGCAGCTTGGGATGGGGGGGCAATCAGCCCCAGCATTTT. Translation gives CASSLGWGGNQPQHF.

This clonotype was counted ten times or more. V gene TRBV6-1 combines with J gene TRBJ1-5, with D possibly TRBD1 on 6 matching bases. This CDR3 has 16 amino acids. With 11 bases removed from V and 3 bases from J, the gap between germline ends came to 23 bases. Germline assignment: CDR1 MNHNS and CDR2 SASEGT. The DNA of the CDR3 is TGTGCCTCACGAGGGGGGCGAGTGACTTACAATCAGCCCCAGCATTTT. It encodes CASRGGRVTYNQPQHF.

The sample holds many counts of this clonotype. The V and J genes are TRBV18 and TRBJ1-5; D possibly corresponds to TRBD1 (5 bases). Trimming removed 0 bases at V and 11 bases at J, with 8 bases between. Germline V gene sequence: CDR1 KGHSH, CDR2 LQKENI. The CDR3 length is 12 residues. CDR3 in DNA: TGTGCCAGCTCACCACCGGGGGGAGCCCAGCATTTT. It yields the protein CASSPPGGAQHF. The full variable domain, rest sourced from reference TRBV18 and TRBJ1-5, is NAGVMQNPRHLVRRRGQEARLRCSPMKGHSHVYWYRQLPEEGLKFMVYLQKENIIDESGMPKERFSAEFPKEGPSILRIQQVVRGDSAAYFCASSPPGGAQHFGDGTRLSIL.

The chain combines TRBV20-1 with TRBJ2-5; 11 nucleotides match TRBD2. Germline assignment: CDR1 DFQATT and CDR2 SNEGSKA (reference sequence). V shed 5 bases, J shed 3 bases, and the junction held 5 bases outside the gene matches. The length of the CDR3 is 14 residues. In nucleotides, the CDR3 is TGCAGTGCTCACCAGACTAGCGGGAAAGAGACCCAGTACTTC. As protein: CSAHQTSGKETQYF.

This rearrangement joins TRBV19 to TRBJ2-2, with 9 bases lining up with TRBD2. The CDR3 extends over 18 amino acids. Germline loops: CDR1 LNHDA, CDR2 SQIVND (reference sequence). Trimming at V came to 6 bases and at J to 2 bases, leaving 13 bases not matched to a gene. This CDR3 reads CASREGISGSANTGELFF. Written as DNA, the CDR3 is TGTGCCAGTAGAGAGGGGATTAGCGGGAGCGCTAACACCGGGGAGCTGTTTTTT.